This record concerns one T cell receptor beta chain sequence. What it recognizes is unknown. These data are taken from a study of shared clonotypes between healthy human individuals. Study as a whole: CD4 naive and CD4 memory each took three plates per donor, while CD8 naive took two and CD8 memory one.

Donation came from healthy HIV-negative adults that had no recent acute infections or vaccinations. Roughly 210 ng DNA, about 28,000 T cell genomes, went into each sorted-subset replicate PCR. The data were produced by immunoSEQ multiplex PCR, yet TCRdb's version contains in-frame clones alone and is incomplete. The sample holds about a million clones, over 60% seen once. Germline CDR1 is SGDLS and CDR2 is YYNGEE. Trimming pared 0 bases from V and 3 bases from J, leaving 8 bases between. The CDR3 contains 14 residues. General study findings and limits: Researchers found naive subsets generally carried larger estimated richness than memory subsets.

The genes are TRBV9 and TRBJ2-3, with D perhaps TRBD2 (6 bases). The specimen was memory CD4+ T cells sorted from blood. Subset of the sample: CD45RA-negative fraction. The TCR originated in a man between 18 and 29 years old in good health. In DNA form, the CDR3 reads TGTGCCAGCAGCGTAGCGGGAGCTACAGATACGCAGTATTTT. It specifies CASSVAGATDTQYF.